The 26 T cell receptor beta chains given below trace back to one sample, sequenced in a study of blood T cells in healthy people across ages. It was with a sample-barcoded 5' primer and a J-beta primer mix that a second PCR of about 7 to 12 cycles was run. TCRdb analysed the 5' RACE reads with MiXCR anew, one entry per CDR3 protein. Of about 770,000 distinct CDR3 sequences in the sample, under 45% are singletons; the top ten hold roughly 19%. The material sequenced was blood. The receptors come from a man aged 60-69 years in good health.

This chain joins TRBV29-1 and TRBJ2-5, with 11 bases fitting TRBD2. CDR3 length: 15 amino acids. Unmatched junction bases numbered 4, after V lost 4 bases and J lost 0 bases. Germline CDR1 reads SQVTM; CDR2 reads ANQGSEA. As DNA, the CDR3 is TGCAGCGTTGCTGGGACTAGCGGTTACCAAGAGACCCAGTACTTC. This encodes CSVAGTSGYQETQYF.

The V and J genes are TRBV27 and TRBJ2-4; no clear D gene. Germline values: CDR1 MNHEY, CDR2 SMNVEV (reference sequence). The CDR3 loop spans 13 amino acids. The germline V and J ends were trimmed by 5 bases and 13 bases, with 18 bases remaining between them. CDR3 region: CASSVSGLGEQYF. CDR3 DNA sequence: TGTGCCAGCAGTGTGAGTGGTCTGGGTGAGCAGTACTTC.

This clonotype appeared many times. The chain couples TRBV4-1 to TRBJ1-2, with TRBD1 matching 8 bases. CDR1 is MGHRA and CDR2 is YSYEKL in the germline V gene. The CDR3 runs to 15 residues. V was pared by 0 bases and J by 4 bases, with 4 bases of the junction left unmatched. The CDR3, as DNA: TGCGCCAGCAGCCAAGACCAGGGGACAGGCTATGGCTACACCTTC. Translating it yields CASSQDQGTGYGYTF.

The gene calls are TRBV2 and TRBJ1-1; no firm D call. Germline V gene sequence: CDR1 SNHLY, CDR2 FYNNEI. This CDR3 is built from 14 residues. With 3 bases removed from V and 4 bases from J, the gap between germline ends came to 12 bases. CDR3 sequence: CASSEHGLGTEAFF. In DNA form, the CDR3 reads TGTGCCAGCAGTGAGCACGGTTTGGGCACTGAAGCTTTCTTT.

V and J are TRBV4-1 and TRBJ2-3, with 7 bases aligning to TRBD1. The J segment lost 6 bases and the V segment lost 7 bases, leaving 10 bases of the junction unmatched. The CDR3 consists of 14 residues. CDR1 is MGHRA, CDR2 YSYEKL, per germline. The CDR3, as DNA: TGCGCCAGCACTCTCGGGGACAGAGCGGATACGCAGTATTTT. It codes for CASTLGDRADTQYF.

The gene calls are TRBV27 and TRBJ1-4; maybe TRBD1 (5 bases). Trimming cost V 5 bases and J 8 bases, with 15 bases left between them. The germline V gene has CDR1 MNHEY and CDR2 SMNVEV (reference sequence). The CDR3 is 14 residues long. The CDR3 DNA follows: TGTGCCAGCAGTCCCGACAGCTCACGCGAAAAACTGTTTTTT. Protein sequence: CASSPDSSREKLFF.

This clonotype showed up just a few times. The CDR3 DNA is TGCGCCAGCAGCCGTGGACAGTCCTATAATTCACCCCTCCACTTT. It codes for CASSRGQSYNSPLHF. The chain uses TRBV4-3 and TRBJ1-6, with D possibly matching TRBD1 (6 bases). The CDR3 is made up of 15 amino acids. The V gene lost 4 bases and the J gene lost 1 base, with 8 bases spanning the gap. Germline CDR1 LGHNA, CDR2 YSLEER.

The rearrangement joins TRBV6-1 to TRBJ2-3; no clear D. Per germline, CDR1 MNHNS and CDR2 SASEGT. Trimming took off 8 bases at V and 2 bases at J, with 8 bases between the two ends. The CDR3 covers 12 residues. The CDR3 reads CASGPTTDTQYF. The CDR3 nucleotides read TGTGCCAGCGGACCGACCACAGATACGCAGTATTTT.

CDR3 loop: CASSPYRGSAETYNSPLHF. The DNA for the CDR3 is TGTGCCAGCAGCCCATACAGGGGGTCGGCCGAGACGTATAATTCACCCCTCCACTTT. V gene TRBV6-1 combines with J gene TRBJ1-6; 8 nucleotides agree with TRBD1. This CDR3 has 19 residues. Losses at the gene ends were 6 bases for V and 4 bases for J; bases not matched to a gene: 17. Germline CDR1 reads MNHNS; CDR2 reads SASEGT.

There are a few counts of this clonotype. This rearrangement joins TRBV29-1 to TRBJ1-2; TRBD1 aligns across 8 bases. CDR3 length: 15 residues. Trimming removed 3 bases from V and 4 bases from J; junction bases left unmatched: 10. Germline loops: CDR1 SQVTM, CDR2 ANQGSEA. CDR3 DNA: TGCAGCGTTGACGGGACAGGCTCCATCTCCTATGGCTACACCTTC. It codes for CSVDGTGSISYGYTF.

This clonotype was picked up a small number of times. The chain carries TRBV19 and TRBJ1-2; D might be TRBD1 (5 bases). Per the germline V gene, CDR1 is LNHDA and CDR2 is SQIVND (reference sequence). CDR3 size: 14 residues. Trimming pared 7 bases from V and 7 bases from J, leaving 19 bases between. For the CDR3, the DNA is TGTGCCAGTACCCCCGGGGCAGGCTTTCCTGGCTACACCTTC. Amino acid sequence: CASTPGAGFPGYTF. Full variable domain (rest looked up from reference TRBV19 and TRBJ1-2): DGGITQSPKYLFRKEGQNVTLSCEQNLNHDAMYWYRQDPGQGLRLIYYSQIVNDFQKGDIAEGYSVSREKKESFPLTVTSAQKNPTAFYLCASTPGAGFPGYTFGSGTRLTVV.

This clonotype was picked up a small number of times. In DNA, the CDR3 is TGTGCCAGCAGCCGGGATATAGGAATTTCCTACAATGAGCAGTTCTTC. Its translation is CASSRDIGISYNEQFF. The chain uses TRBV5-4 and TRBJ2-1, with D tentatively TRBD2 (5 bases). Germline loops: CDR1 SGHNT, CDR2 YYREEE (reference sequence). The CDR3 totals 16 residues. Trimming stripped 4 bases from V and 1 base from J, with 15 bases between.

The chain employs TRBV2 and TRBJ1-1, with D perhaps TRBD1 (6 bases). Germline lookup yields CDR1 SNHLY and CDR2 FYNNEI. Trimming left V 8 bases short and J 1 base short, with 14 bases between. This CDR3 region has 14 residues. CDR3 amino acids: CASPEGGPNTEAFF. The CDR3 nucleotides read TGTGCCAGCCCTGAGGGGGGTCCGAACACTGAAGCTTTCTTT.

This chain links TRBV20-1 with TRBJ2-1; 11 nucleotides match TRBD2. Germline V gene lookup returns CDR1 DFQATT and CDR2 SNEGSKA (reference sequence). V dropped 6 bases and J dropped 6; count of bases not matched to a gene: 7. The CDR3 totals 14 residues. CDR3 residues: CSAPTSGIGNEQFF. The CDR3 bases are TGCAGTGCGCCGACTAGCGGGATCGGCAATGAGCAGTTCTTC.

The chain recombines TRBV5-6 with TRBJ2-7; D assignment may be TRBD1 or TRBD2 (6 bases each). The CDR3 runs 14 residues. V lost 3 bases, J lost 5 bases, and 15 bases lay in between. Germline V lookup: CDR1 SGHDT, CDR2 YYEEEE. CDR3 sequence: CASSSRDKRNEQYF. CDR3 DNA sequence: TGTGCCAGCAGCTCGCGGGACAAGAGGAACGAGCAGTACTTC. The entire variable domain, with the rest obtained from reference TRBV5-6 and TRBJ2-7, is as follows: DAGVTQSPTHLIKTRGQQVTLRCSPKSGHDTVSWYQQALGQGPQFIFQYYEEEERQRGNFPDRFSGHQFPNYSSELNVNALLLGDSALYLCASSSRDKRNEQYFGPGTRLTVT.

The chain has TRBV14 and TRBJ1-5; TRBD1 is a possible D gene (5 bases). V was pared by 1 base and J by 2 bases, with 15 bases between. Per germline, CDR1 SGHDN and CDR2 FVKESK. CDR3 length: 17 amino acids. In nucleotides, the CDR3 is TGTGCCAGCAGCCAAGGGAGTGGGGGATTTGGCAATCAGCCCCAGCATTTT. Amino acid sequence: CASSQGSGGFGNQPQHF.

Concerning this clonotype: It may be a read error: a sequence one base away is much more abundant. The chain links TRBV10-3 to TRBJ1-1; D gene ambiguous. This CDR3 is 10 amino acids long. CDR1 is ENHRY and CDR2 is SYGVKD in the germline V gene. V lost 5 bases and J lost 3, with 1 base in between. CDR3 DNA sequence: TGTGCCATCAGTTACACTGAAGCTTTCTTT. Translation gives CAISYTEAFF.

The chain combines TRBV20-1 with TRBJ2-1, with D hard to call. This CDR3 region has 14 residues. Trimming removed 5 bases from V and 5 bases from J, with 16 bases in between. CDR1 is DFQATT and CDR2 is SNEGSKA in the germline V gene (reference sequence). The DNA for the CDR3 is TGCAGTGCTGGAAGTGGTATTCCCAACAATGAGCAGTTCTTC. The encoded protein is CSAGSGIPNNEQFF.

This clonotype was seen a few times. This sequence joins TRBV7-9 and TRBJ2-7, with D tentatively TRBD1 (6 bases). The CDR3 contains 16 residues. CDR1 is SEHNR and CDR2 is FQNEAQ in the germline V gene (reference sequence). Trimming stripped 5 bases from V and 3 bases from J, with 20 bases between. In DNA, the CDR3 is TGTGCCAGCAGCACAGGCCGGACAGTGAATAACTACGAGCAGTACTTC. It specifies CASSTGRTVNNYEQYF.

The chain combines TRBV7-2 with TRBJ2-5; 9 bases agree with TRBD2. Germline V gene lookup returns CDR1 SGHTA and CDR2 FQGNSA. This CDR3 is 15 amino acids long. Germline trimming cut 8 bases from V and 2 bases from J; bases unmatched to any gene: 9. CDR3 coding DNA: TGTGCCAGCGGGGTAGCGGGGGCACTACAAGAGACCCAGTACTTC. Its translation: CASGVAGALQETQYF. Filled out from reference TRBV7-2 and TRBJ2-5, the complete variable domain reads GAGVSQSPSNKVTEKGKDVELRCDPISGHTALYWYRQSLGQGLEFLIYFQGNSAPDKSGLPSDRFSAERTGGSVSTLTIQRTQQEDSAVYLCASGVAGALQETQYFGPGTRLLVL.

V is TRBV29-1 and J is TRBJ1-2; the match to TRBD1 covers 7 bases. Germline CDR1 is SQVTM and CDR2 is ANQGSEA. V lost 6 bases and J lost 4; bases outside the gene matches: 11. CDR3 length: 14 residues. This chain's CDR3 is CSVEQQGSAYGYTF. The CDR3 DNA is TGCAGCGTAGAACAACAGGGGTCCGCCTATGGCTACACCTTC.

There are a few counts of this clonotype. V usage is TRBV5-6 and J usage is TRBJ2-7; D might be TRBD1 (6 bases). Germline V lookup: CDR1 SGHDT, CDR2 YYEEEE. Trimming shortened V by 0 bases and J by 4 bases, and 14 bases separated the two germline ends. This CDR3 is 15 amino acids long. Here the CDR3 reads CASSLALGARYEQYF. The CDR3 DNA is TGTGCCAGCAGCTTGGCTCTGGGGGCGAGGTACGAGCAGTACTTC.

The chain combines TRBV7-2 with TRBJ2-2, with unresolved D. Trimming cost V 3 bases and J 1 base, with 9 bases left between them. This CDR3 has 15 residues. Germline V gene lookup returns CDR1 SGHTA and CDR2 FQGNSA. The CDR3 bases are TGTGCCAGCAGCTTTAACAGATTGAACACCGGGGAGCTGTTTTTT. This sequence encodes CASSFNRLNTGELFF. Combining the CDR3 with reference TRBV7-2 and TRBJ2-2 gives the whole variable domain GAGVSQSPSNKVTEKGKDVELRCDPISGHTALYWYRQSLGQGLEFLIYFQGNSAPDKSGLPSDRFSAERTGGSVSTLTIQRTQQEDSAVYLCASSFNRLNTGELFFGEGSRLTVL.

This chain connects TRBV5-1 to TRBJ2-3; the match to TRBD2 covers 12 bases. Looked up from germline, CDR1 is SGHRS and CDR2 is YFSETQ. The CDR3 sequence is 14 residues long. Trimming removed 0 bases from V and 14 bases from J; junction bases left unmatched: 7. The CDR3 region has the DNA TGCGCCAGCAGCTTGGCTAGCGGGGGGGCCGTGCGGTATTTT. Translated, it gives CASSLASGGAVRYF.

The chain combines TRBV7-9 with TRBJ2-6, with TRBD1 as a possible D gene (5 bases). Trimming took off 9 bases at V and 3 bases at J, with 12 bases between the two ends. Germline V gene data show CDR1 as SEHNR and CDR2 as FQNEAQ (reference sequence). The CDR3 runs 14 residues. CDR3 coding DNA: TGTGCCAGTTCAGGGTTTGGTGGGGCCAACGTCCTGACTTTC. It yields the protein CASSGFGGANVLTF.

This clonotype was observed a few times. The chain employs TRBV15 and TRBJ1-4; tentatively, D is TRBD1 (6 bases). CDR1 LNHNV and CDR2 YYDKDF come from the germline V gene (reference sequence). The CDR3 runs to 13 residues. V was cut by 3 bases and J by 7 bases, with 9 bases left in between. Here the CDR3 reads CATSSGTREKLFF. Here the CDR3 DNA reads TGTGCCACCAGCAGTGGGACACGTGAAAAACTGTTTTTT. Full variable domain (remainder filled in from reference TRBV15 and TRBJ1-4): DAMVIQNPRYQVTQFGKPVTLSCSQTLNHNVMYWYQQKSSQAPKLLFHYYDKDFNNEADTPDNFQSRRPNTSFCFLDIRSPGLGDTAMYLCATSSGTREKLFFGSGTQLSVL.